The rows below give T cell receptor beta chains drawn from one sample of a study of T cell responses to AZD1222 COVID-19 vaccine. Measured with immunoSEQ multiplex PCR; TCRdb has only the in-frame clones, and not every one. The repertoire holds some 170,000 clones, with roughly 92% as singletons. This material consisted of peripheral blood, taken on day 0 of AZD1222 vaccination. The receptors were gathered from an adult in good health. Each CDR3 is given with its conserved first and last residue. Each record gives: D gene, CDR3 length, clone size, J gene, V gene, CDR3 DNA, CDR3 protein. D genes are given only for firm matches. Size is stated for part of the rows, as once, few or many counts, or as a class when the clone is expanded.

D: .; length: 13; size: .; J: TRBJ2-7; V: TRBV5-4; DNA: TGTGCCAGCAGCCCGGACAGAAGCTACGAGCAGTACTTC; CDR3: CASSPDRSYEQYF
D: .; length: 18; size: .; J: TRBJ1-5; V: TRBV28; DNA: TGTGCCAGCAGTTTCGTCCAGGGTGAGGGGTATAGCAATCAGCCCCAGCATTTT; CDR3: CASSFVQGEGYSNQPQHF
D: TRBD2; length: 17; size: once; J: TRBJ2-4; V: TRBV27; DNA: TGTGCCAGCAGTTTATCGAAAAGCGGGAGGCCGGTTTCCATTCAGTACTTC; CDR3: CASSLSKSGRPVSIQYF
D: .; length: 11; size: .; J: TRBJ2-1; V: TRBV20-1; DNA: TGCAGTGCTAGAGTAGTGAAGGAGCAGTTCTTC; CDR3: CSARVVKEQFF
D: TRBD1; length: 17; size: .; J: TRBJ2-7; V: TRBV4-1; DNA: TGCGCCAGCAGCCAGAAGATATCCGGGACAGGGGCCTACGAGCAGTACTTC; CDR3: CASSQKISGTGAYEQYF
D: TRBD1; length: 15; size: .; J: TRBJ1-2; V: TRBV7-9; DNA: TGTGCCAGCAGGAAGATACAGGGGATGGACTATGGCTACACCTTC; CDR3: CASRKIQGMDYGYTF
D: TRBD1; length: 14; size: .; J: TRBJ1-2; V: TRBV27; DNA: TGTGCCAGCAGTGAATATGACAGGGGCGATGGCTACACCTTC; CDR3: CASSEYDRGDGYTF
D: .; length: 13; size: .; J: TRBJ2-1; V: TRBV7-2; DNA: TGTGCCAGCAGCTTATGGGTTAACTTTGAGCAGTTCTTC; CDR3: CASSLWVNFEQFF
D: TRBD2; length: 17; size: .; J: TRBJ2-5; V: TRBV11-2; DNA: TGTGCCAGCAGCTTAGGCGGACTAGCGGGAGCGAAAGAGACCCAGTACTTC; CDR3: CASSLGGLAGAKETQYF
D: .; length: 15; size: few; J: TRBJ2-5; V: TRBV5-8; DNA: TGTGCCAGCAGCCCAGGGGCGGGAGAGAGGGAGACCCAGTACTTC; CDR3: CASSPGAGERETQYF
D: .; length: 12; size: .; J: TRBJ2-5; V: TRBV11-2; DNA: TGTGCCAGCAGCTTGCGGGCGGAGACCCAGTACTTC; CDR3: CASSLRAETQYF
D: TRBD2; length: 14; size: .; J: TRBJ2-5; V: TRBV11-2; DNA: TGTGCCAGCGAATCGGAGACTAGCACGGAGACCCAGTACTTC; CDR3: CASESETSTETQYF
D: .; length: 18; size: .; J: TRBJ1-5; V: TRBV6-4; DNA: TGTGCCAGCAGCCCCTTCTGGGTTGTTCGGTACGGCAATCAGCCCCAGCATTTT; CDR3: CASSPFWVVRYGNQPQHF
D: TRBD1; length: 15; size: few; J: TRBJ1-2; V: TRBV2; DNA: TGTGCCAGCAGTGAGGCAGGGGGTAATCACTATGGCTACACCTTC; CDR3: CASSEAGGNHYGYTF
D: TRBD1; length: 14; size: few; J: TRBJ1-2; V: TRBV18; DNA: TGTGCCAGCTCACAGGGACAGGGGGCGTATGGCTACACCTTC; CDR3: CASSQGQGAYGYTF
D: .; length: 13; size: .; J: TRBJ1-1; V: TRBV3-1/TRBV3-2; DNA: TGTGCCAGCAGCCAAGACGGTAGCCTCAAAGCTTTCTTT; CDR3: CASSQDGSLKAFF
D: TRBD1; length: 15; size: .; J: TRBJ1-2; V: TRBV27; DNA: TGTGCCAGCAGTTTTTCCCGGGACAGGGGCTATGGCTACACCTTC; CDR3: CASSFSRDRGYGYTF
D: .; length: 13; size: .; J: TRBJ1-1; V: TRBV2; DNA: TGTGCCAGCAGTGAGGATCTTAAGACTGAAGCTTTCTTT; CDR3: CASSEDLKTEAFF
D: .; length: 18; size: few; J: TRBJ1-2; V: TRBV5-5; DNA: TGTGCCAGCAGCTTGGTTGTTTTGGCGGGAAACTTTAACTATGGCTACACCTTC; CDR3: CASSLVVLAGNFNYGYTF
D: .; length: 16; size: once; J: TRBJ1-1; V: TRBV10-3; DNA: TGTGCCACTAACGCGAAGGCGACCGATTTGGACACTGAAGCTTTCTTT; CDR3: CATNAKATDLDTEAFF
D: .; length: 14; size: .; J: TRBJ1-2; V: TRBV5-4; DNA: TGTGCCAGCAGCTTGGCAAACGGTGGGAGGGGCTACACCTTC; CDR3: CASSLANGGRGYTF
D: .; length: 15; size: .; J: TRBJ2-7; V: TRBV7-9; DNA: TGTGCCAGCAGTCCCGCCCAGCATTTCTCCTACGAGCAGTACTTC; CDR3: CASSPAQHFSYEQYF